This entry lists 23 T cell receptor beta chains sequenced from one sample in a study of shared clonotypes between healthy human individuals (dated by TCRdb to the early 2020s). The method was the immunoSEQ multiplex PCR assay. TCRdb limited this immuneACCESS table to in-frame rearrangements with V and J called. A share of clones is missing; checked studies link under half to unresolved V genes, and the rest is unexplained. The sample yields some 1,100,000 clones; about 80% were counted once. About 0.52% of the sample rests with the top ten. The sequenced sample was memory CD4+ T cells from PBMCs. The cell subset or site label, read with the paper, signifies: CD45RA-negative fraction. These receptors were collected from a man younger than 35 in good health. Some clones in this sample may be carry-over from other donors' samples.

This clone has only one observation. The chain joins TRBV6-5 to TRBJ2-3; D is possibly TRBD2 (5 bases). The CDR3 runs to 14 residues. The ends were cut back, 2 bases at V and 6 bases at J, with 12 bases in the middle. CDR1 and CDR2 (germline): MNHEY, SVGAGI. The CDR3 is CASSYRGSGDTQYF. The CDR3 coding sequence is TGTGCCAGCAGTTACCGCGGGTCCGGGGATACGCAGTATTTT.

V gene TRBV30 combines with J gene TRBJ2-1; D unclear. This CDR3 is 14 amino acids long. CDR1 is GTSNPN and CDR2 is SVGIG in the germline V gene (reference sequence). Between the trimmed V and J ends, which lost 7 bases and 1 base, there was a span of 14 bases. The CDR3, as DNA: TGTGCCTTGGTTGATGACTCTTCCTACAATGAGCAGTTCTTC. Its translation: CALVDDSSYNEQFF.

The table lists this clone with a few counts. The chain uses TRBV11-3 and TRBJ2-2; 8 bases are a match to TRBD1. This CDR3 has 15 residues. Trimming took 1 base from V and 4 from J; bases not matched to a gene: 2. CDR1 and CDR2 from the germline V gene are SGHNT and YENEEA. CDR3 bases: TGTGCCAGCAGCTTAGTAACAGGGGGCACCGGGGAGCTGTTTTTT. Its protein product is CASSLVTGGTGELFF.

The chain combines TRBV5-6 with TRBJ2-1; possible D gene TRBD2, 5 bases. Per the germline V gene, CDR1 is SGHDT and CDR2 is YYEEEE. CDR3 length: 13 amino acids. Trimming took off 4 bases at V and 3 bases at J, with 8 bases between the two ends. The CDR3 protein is CASSGLLYNEQFF. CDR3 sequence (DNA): TGTGCCAGCAGCGGACTTCTCTACAATGAGCAGTTCTTC.

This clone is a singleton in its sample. CDR3 coding DNA: TGTGCCAGCTGGGGAGGGGGTCACGAGCAGTACTTC. Translating gives CASWGGGHEQYF. The chain employs TRBV28 and TRBJ2-7, with D possibly matching TRBD2 (7 bases). V was pared by 8 bases and J by 5 bases, with 13 bases between. The length of the CDR3 is 12 residues. From germline, CDR1 is MDHEN and CDR2 SYDVKM.

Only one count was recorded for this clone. In nucleotides, the CDR3 is TGCGCCAGCAGCCAAGATATGGTTCGCCACGAGCAGTACTTC. Residues: CASSQDMVRHEQYF. The rearrangement links TRBV4-3 to TRBJ2-7; D unresolved. V was shortened by 0 bases and J by 5 bases, with 11 bases between the two germline ends. Germline-derived CDR1 and CDR2 are LGHNA and YSLEER. The CDR3 has 14 amino acids.

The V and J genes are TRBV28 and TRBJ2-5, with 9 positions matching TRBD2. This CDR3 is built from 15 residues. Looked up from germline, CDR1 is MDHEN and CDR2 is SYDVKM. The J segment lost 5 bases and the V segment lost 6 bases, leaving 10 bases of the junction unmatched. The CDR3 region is CASSWGTSGRETQYF. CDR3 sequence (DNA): TGTGCCAGCAGCTGGGGAACTAGCGGGCGGGAGACCCAGTACTTC.

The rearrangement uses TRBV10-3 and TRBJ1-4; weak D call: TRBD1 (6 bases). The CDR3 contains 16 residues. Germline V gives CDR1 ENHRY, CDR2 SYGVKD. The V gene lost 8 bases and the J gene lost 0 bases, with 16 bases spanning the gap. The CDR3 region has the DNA TGTGCCATCGGTCCGGACAGCTACACAACTAATGAAAAACTGTTTTTT. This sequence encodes CAIGPDSYTTNEKLFF.

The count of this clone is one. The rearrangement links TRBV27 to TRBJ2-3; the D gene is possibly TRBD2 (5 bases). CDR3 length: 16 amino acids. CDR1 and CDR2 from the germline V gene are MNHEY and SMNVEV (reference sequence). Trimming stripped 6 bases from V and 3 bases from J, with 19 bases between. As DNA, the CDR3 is TGTGCCAGCAGCTTGGTGGGAGTTGCCCGGACAGATACGCAGTATTTT. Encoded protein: CASSLVGVARTDTQYF.

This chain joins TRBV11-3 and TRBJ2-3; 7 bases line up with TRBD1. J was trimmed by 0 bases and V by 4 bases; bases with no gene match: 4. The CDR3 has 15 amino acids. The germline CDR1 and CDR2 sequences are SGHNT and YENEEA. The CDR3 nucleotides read TGTGCCAGCAGCTCTGACAGGGCTAGCACAGATACGCAGTATTTT. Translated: CASSSDRASTDTQYF.

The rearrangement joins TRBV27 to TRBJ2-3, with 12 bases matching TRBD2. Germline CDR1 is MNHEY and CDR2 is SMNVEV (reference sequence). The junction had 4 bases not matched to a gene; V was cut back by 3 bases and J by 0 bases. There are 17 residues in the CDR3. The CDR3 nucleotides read TGTGCCAGCAGTTTCGGGGGGACTAGCGGGAGCACAGATACGCAGTATTTT. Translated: CASSFGGTSGSTDTQYF.

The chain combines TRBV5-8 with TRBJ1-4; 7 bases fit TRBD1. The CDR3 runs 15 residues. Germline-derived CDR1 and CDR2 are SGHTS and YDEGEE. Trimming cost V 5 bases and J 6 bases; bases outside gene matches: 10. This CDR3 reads CASSLRGGPDEKLFF. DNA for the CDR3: TGTGCCAGCAGTCTCAGGGGGGGGCCGGATGAAAAACTGTTTTTT.

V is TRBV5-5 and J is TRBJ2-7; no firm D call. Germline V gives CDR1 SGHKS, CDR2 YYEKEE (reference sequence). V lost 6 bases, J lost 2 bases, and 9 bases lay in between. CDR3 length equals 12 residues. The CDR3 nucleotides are TGTGCCAGCACCGACGGAGCCTACGAGCAGTACTTC. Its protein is CASTDGAYEQYF.

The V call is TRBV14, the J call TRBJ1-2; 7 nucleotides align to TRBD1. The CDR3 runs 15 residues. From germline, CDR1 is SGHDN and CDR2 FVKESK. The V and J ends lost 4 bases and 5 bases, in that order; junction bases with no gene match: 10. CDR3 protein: CASSLQDRPLYGYTF. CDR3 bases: TGTGCCAGCAGCCTCCAGGACAGGCCCCTATATGGCTACACCTTC.

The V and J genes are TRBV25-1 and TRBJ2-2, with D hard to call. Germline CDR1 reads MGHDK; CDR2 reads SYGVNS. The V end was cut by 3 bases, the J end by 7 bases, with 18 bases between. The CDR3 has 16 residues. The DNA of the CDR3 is TGTGCCAGCAGTGATCTAAGAGGAGAAAGTAACGGGGAGCTGTTTTTT. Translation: CASSDLRGESNGELFF.

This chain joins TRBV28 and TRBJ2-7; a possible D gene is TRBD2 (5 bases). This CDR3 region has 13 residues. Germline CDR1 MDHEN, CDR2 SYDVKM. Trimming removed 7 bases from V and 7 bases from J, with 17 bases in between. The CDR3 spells CASTTRVPGEQYF. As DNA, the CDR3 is TGTGCCAGCACCACCCGGGTCCCGGGGGAGCAGTACTTC.

DNA for the CDR3: TGTGCCAGCAGGGTCTACCCTCGGAGGGCGATCAATCAGCCCCAGCATTTT. Translating it yields CASRVYPRRAINQPQHF. The chain recombines TRBV28 with TRBJ1-5; no reliable D call. CDR3 length: 17 residues. The V end lost 6 bases, the J end lost 3 bases, and 21 bases lay between the germline ends. Germline V CDR1 and CDR2: MDHEN, SYDVKM.

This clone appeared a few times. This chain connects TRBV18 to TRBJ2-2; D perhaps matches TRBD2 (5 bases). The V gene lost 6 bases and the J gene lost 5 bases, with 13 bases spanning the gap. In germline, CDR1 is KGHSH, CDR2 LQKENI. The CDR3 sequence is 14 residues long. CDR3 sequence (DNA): TGTGCCAGCTCCCAATCAGGCGGGACCGGGGAGCTGTTTTTT. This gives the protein CASSQSGGTGELFF.

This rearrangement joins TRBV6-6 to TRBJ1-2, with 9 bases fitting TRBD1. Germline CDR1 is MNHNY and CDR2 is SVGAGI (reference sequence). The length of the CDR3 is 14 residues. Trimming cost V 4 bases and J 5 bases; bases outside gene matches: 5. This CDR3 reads CASSSMTGGYGYTF. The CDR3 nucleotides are TGTGCCAGCAGTTCCATGACAGGGGGATATGGCTACACCTTC.

CDR3 in amino acids: CAISGSPVEAAGGRRLDTQYF. CDR3 sequence (DNA): TGTGCCATCAGTGGGAGCCCGGTGGAAGCGGCGGGAGGGAGGAGGTTAGATACGCAGTATTTT. The genes are TRBV10-3 and TRBJ2-3; 9 bases fit TRBD2. Germline assignment: CDR1 ENHRY and CDR2 SYGVKD. V lost 4 bases and J lost 5; bases outside the gene matches: 25. The CDR3 spans 21 residues.

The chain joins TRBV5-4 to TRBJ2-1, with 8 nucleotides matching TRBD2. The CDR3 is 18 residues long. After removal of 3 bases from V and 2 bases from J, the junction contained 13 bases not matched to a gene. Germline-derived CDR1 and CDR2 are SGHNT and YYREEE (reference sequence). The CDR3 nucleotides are TGTGCCAGCAGCTCCCCGGGAGGGGCCAGGTCCCCCTACAATGAGCAGTTCTTC. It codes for CASSSPGGARSPYNEQFF.

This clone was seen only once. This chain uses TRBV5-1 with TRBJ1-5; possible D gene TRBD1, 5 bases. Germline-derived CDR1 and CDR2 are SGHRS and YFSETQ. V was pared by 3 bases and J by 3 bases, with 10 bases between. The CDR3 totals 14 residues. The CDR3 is CASSYGHPNQPQHF. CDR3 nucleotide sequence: TGCGCCAGCAGCTACGGACACCCCAATCAGCCCCAGCATTTT.

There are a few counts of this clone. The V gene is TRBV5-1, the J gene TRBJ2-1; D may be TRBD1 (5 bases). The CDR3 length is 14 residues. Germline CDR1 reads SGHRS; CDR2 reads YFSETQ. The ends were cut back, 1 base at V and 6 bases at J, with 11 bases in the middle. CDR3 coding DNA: TGCGCCAGCAGCTTGTCGCTAAGGGGCAATGAGCAGTTCTTC. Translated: CASSLSLRGNEQFF.